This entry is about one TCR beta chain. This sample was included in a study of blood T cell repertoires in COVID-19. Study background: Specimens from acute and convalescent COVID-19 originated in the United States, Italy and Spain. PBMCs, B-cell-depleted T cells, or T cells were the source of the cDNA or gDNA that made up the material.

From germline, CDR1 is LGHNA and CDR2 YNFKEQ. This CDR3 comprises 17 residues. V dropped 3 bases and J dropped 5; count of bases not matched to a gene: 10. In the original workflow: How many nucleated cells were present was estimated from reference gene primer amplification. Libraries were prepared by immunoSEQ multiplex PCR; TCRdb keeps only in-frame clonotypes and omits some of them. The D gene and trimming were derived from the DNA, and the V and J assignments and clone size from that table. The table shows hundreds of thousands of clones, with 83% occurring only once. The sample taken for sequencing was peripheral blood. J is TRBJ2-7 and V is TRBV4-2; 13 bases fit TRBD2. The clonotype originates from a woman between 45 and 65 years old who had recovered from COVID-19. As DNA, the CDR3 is TGTGCCAGCAGCCAGTATCCGAGGACTAGCGGGAGAAACGAGCAGTACTTC. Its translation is CASSQYPRTSGRNEQYF.